The source of this T cell receptor beta chain is a study of blood T cell repertoires in COVID-19. The wider study: Samples taken during acute and convalescent COVID-19 were collected in the United States, Italy and Spain. Sample material is recorded as cDNA or gDNA derived from T cells, B-cell-depleted T cells, or PBMCs.

Methods used by the authors: Researchers report that nucleated cell counts were estimated from reference gene primer amplification. Measured with immunoSEQ multiplex PCR; TCRdb has only the in-frame clones, and not every one. V and J calls and clone size follow that table, whereas D and trimming were derived from the DNA. The repertoire holds 380,000 or so clones, with roughly 86% as singletons. Germline-derived CDR1 and CDR2 are SGHRS and YFSETQ. This CDR3 contains 16 residues. Trimming removed 2 bases from V and 1 base from J; junction bases left unmatched: 4. Sample: peripheral blood. The chain joins TRBV5-1 to TRBJ2-2; TRBD2 agrees at 8 bases. The source of this sequence is a human donor with acute or convalescent COVID-19. The donor label of this sample is uncertain. The CDR3 sequence: CASSLLAGMNTGELFF. CDR3 sequence (DNA): TGCGCCAGCAGCTTATTAGCGGGGATGAACACCGGGGAGCTGTTTTTT.